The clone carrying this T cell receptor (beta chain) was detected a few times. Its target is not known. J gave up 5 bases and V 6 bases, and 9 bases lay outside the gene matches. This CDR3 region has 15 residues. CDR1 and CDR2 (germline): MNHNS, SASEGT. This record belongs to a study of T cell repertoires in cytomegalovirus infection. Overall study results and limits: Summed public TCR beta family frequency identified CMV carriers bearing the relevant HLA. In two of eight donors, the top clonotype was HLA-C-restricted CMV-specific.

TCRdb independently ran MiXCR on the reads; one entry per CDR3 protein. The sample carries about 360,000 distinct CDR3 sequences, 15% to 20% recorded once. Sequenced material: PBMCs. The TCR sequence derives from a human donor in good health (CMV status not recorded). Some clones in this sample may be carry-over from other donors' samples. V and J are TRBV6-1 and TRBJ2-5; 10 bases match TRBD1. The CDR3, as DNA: TGTGCCAGCAGCCCCGACAGGGGGCTGGTGGAGACCCAGTACTTC. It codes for CASSPDRGLVETQYF.